A selection of T cell receptor beta chains follows, all from one sample in a study of blood T cells in healthy people across ages. TCRdb itself ran the 5' RACE reads through MiXCR, one entry per CDR3 protein. The sample shows under 2 million distinct CDR3 sequences, around 36% of them seen only once. The source material was blood. These receptors were taken from a woman under 40 in good health. Both conserved end residues are part of each CDR3. A D gene is named only where the DNA matches it firmly. A clone size is listed for some rows: how often the clone was seen (once, few, many), or a class if it is expanded.

V	size	D	J	DNA	CDR3
TRBV15	few	TRBD1	TRBJ1-2	TGTGCCACCAGCCTTGGACAGGAAGTTTTAAACTATGGCTACACCTTC	CATSLGQEVLNYGYTF
TRBV20-1	few	.	TRBJ2-7	TGCAGTGCTAGAAGCGGTAGTCCCTACGAGCAGTACTTC	CSARSGSPYEQYF
TRBV6-5	.	.	TRBJ2-1	TGTGCCAGCGCCTGGGATCAGAGCTCCTACAATGAGCAGTTCTTC	CASAWDQSSYNEQFF
TRBV20-1	few	.	TRBJ2-7	TGCAGTGCTAGTTTGCCCCGGGGCCAAACCTACGAGCAGTACTTC	CSASLPRGQTYEQYF
TRBV5-1	.	TRBD2	TRBJ2-5	TGTGCCACCCGGGGCGGGAGGATTCAAGAGACCCAGTACTTC	CATRGGRIQETQYF
TRBV10-3	.	.	TRBJ1-3	TGTGCCTACAGGAGCTCTGGAAACACCATATATTTT	CAYRSSGNTIYF
TRBV2	.	TRBD2	TRBJ2-2	TGTGCCAGCAGCCGCCTAGCGGGAGGAACCGGGGAGCTGTTTTTT	CASSRLAGGTGELFF
TRBV7-6	few	.	TRBJ2-1	TGTGCCAGCAGCTTAGGGGAAAGGTACAATGAGCAGTTCTTC	CASSLGERYNEQFF
TRBV20-1	.	TRBD2	TRBJ2-1	TGCAGTGCTATCGGACGGGAGGGGCCATACAATGAGCAGTTCTTC	CSAIGREGPYNEQFF
TRBV13	few	.	TRBJ2-5	TGTGCCAGCAGCTATCGACTAGACCAACCCCAAGAGACCCAGTACTTC	CASSYRLDQPQETQYF